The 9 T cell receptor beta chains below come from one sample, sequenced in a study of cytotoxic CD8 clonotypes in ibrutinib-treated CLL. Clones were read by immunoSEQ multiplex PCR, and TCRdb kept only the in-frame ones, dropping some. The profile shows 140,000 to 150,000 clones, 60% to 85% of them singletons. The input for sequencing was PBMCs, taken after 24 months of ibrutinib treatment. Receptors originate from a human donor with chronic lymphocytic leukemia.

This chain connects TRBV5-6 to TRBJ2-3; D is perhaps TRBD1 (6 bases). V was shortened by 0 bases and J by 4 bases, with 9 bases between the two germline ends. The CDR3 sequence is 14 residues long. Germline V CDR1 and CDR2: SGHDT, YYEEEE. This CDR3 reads CASSLGGGSDTQYF. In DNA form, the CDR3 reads TGTGCCAGCAGCTTGGGAGGGGGTTCAGATACGCAGTATTTT.

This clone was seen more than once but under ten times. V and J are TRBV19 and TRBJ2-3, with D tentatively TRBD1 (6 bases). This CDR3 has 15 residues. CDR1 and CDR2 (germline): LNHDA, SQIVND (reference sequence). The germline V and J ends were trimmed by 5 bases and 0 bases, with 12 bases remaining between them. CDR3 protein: CASSQQGLSTDTQYF. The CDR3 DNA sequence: TGTGCCAGTAGTCAACAGGGCCTTAGCACAGATACGCAGTATTTT.

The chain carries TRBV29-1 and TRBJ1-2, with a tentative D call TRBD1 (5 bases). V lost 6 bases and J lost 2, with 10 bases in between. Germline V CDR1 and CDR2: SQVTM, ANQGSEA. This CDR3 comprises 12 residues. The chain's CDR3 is CSVGEGNYGYTF. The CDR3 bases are TGCAGCGTGGGGGAGGGGAACTATGGCTACACCTTC. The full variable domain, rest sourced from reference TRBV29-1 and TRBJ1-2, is SAVISQKPSRDICQRGTSLTIQCQVDSQVTMMFWYRQQPGQSLTLIATANQGSEATYESGFVIDKFPISRPNLTFSTLTVSNMSPEDSSIYLCSVGEGNYGYTFGSGTRLTVV.

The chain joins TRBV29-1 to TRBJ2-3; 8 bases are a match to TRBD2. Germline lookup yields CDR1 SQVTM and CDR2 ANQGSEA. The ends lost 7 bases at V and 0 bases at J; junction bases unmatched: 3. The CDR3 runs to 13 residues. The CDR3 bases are TGCAGCGCCAAGCGGGGGAGCACAGATACGCAGTATTTT. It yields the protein CSAKRGSTDTQYF.

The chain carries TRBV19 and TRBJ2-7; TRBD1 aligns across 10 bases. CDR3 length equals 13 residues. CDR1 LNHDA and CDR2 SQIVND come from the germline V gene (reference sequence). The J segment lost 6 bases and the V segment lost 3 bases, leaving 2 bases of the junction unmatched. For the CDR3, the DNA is TGTGCCAGTAGTATGTGGGACAGGGGCGAGCAGTACTTC. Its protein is CASSMWDRGEQYF.

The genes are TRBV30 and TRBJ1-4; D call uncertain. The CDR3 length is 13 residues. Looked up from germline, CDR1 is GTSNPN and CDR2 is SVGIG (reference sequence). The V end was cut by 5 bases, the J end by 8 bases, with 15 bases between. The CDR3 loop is CAWAGRWVEKLFF. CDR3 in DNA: TGTGCCTGGGCCGGACGGTGGGTGGAAAAACTGTTTTTT.

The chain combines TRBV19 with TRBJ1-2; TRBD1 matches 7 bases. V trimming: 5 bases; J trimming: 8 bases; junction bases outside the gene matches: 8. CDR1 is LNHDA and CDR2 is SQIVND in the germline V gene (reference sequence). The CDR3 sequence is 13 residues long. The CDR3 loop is CASSQDRLRGYTF. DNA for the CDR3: TGTGCCAGTAGTCAGGACAGGCTCCGGGGCTACACCTTC. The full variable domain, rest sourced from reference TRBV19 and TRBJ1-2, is DGGITQSPKYLFRKEGQNVTLSCEQNLNHDAMYWYRQDPGQGLRLIYYSQIVNDFQKGDIAEGYSVSREKKESFPLTVTSAQKNPTAFYLCASSQDRLRGYTFGSGTRLTVV.

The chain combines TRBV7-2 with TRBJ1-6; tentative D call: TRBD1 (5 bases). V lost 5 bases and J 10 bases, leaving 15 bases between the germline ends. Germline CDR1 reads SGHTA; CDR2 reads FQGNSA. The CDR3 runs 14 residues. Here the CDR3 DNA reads TGTGCCAGCAGCACCGGGACTTCAGGGTCACCCCTCCACTTT. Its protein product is CASSTGTSGSPLHF.

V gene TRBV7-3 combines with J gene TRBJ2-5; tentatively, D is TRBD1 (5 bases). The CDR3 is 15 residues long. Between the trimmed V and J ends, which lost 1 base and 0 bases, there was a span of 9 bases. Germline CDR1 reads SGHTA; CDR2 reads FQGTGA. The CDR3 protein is CASSLMGHHQETQYF. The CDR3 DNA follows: TGTGCCAGCAGCTTAATGGGGCACCACCAAGAGACCCAGTACTTC.